This section outlines one T cell receptor (beta chain) sequence together with its context. Its antigen is not known. This entry is derived from a study of beta chain features in type 1 diabetes. Study observations and caveats: All four CD4+ subsets of Type 1 diabetes patients contained TCRB CDR3s that were moderately but significantly shorter. When VDJ junctions were examined, type 1 diabetes patients showed fewer insertions and more deletions.

The isolated RNA, all of it, was reverse transcribed, so expressed TCRB transcripts were what got sequenced. An average approximately 3.5 million reads came from naive, central memory and regulatory T cell samples. Here immunoSEQ multiplex PCR was the method, and the copy in TCRdb shows in-frame clones only, minus some. This table has 25,000 to 30,000 clones, almost 65% appearing once. The germline V gene has CDR1 SGDLS and CDR2 YYNGEE. The CDR3 covers 17 residues. The V and J ends lost 4 bases and 7 bases, in that order; junction bases with no gene match: 10. Sequenced material: Tregs from blood. The TCR originated in a woman between 25 and 40 years old with type 1 diabetes. The chain employs TRBV9 and TRBJ2-1; 14 bases match TRBD2. The CDR3 sequence: CASSRRGTSGSDNEQFF. CDR3 in DNA: TGTGCCAGCAGCAGAAGGGGGACTAGCGGGAGCGATAATGAGCAGTTCTTC.